This TCR beta chain was profiled in a study of cytomegalovirus exposure and HLA in healthy donors. Whole-study context: Approximately 170 million T cells yielded over 90 million unique TCR beta sequences in earlier analysis. Notes on the study in general: As immune exposure information, only CMV serostatus was available.

With 60 Vbeta and 13 Jbeta primers, the PCR was carried out. Clones were read by immunoSEQ multiplex PCR, and TCRdb kept only the in-frame ones, dropping some. This sample has 250,000 to 350,000 clones, with 75% to 90% found just once. The V gene lost 4 bases and the J gene lost 1 base, with 8 bases spanning the gap. The CDR3 has 13 amino acids. The germline V gene encodes CDR1 SGDLS and CDR2 YYNGEE. Points on this clone: Its specificity is not known.

The rearrangement joins TRBV9 to TRBJ1-2; D possibly corresponds to TRBD1 (5 bases). The source is a man aged 40-55 years in good health and CMV-seropositive. Sample: PBMCs. The CDR3 spells CASSPGINYGYTF. The CDR3 DNA follows: TGTGCCAGCAGCCCAGGGATTAACTATGGCTACACCTTC.